This T cell receptor (beta chain) came from a study of blood T cell repertoires in COVID-19. In the original processing: Amplified reference gene primers provided the basis for estimating nucleated cell counts. The assay was immunoSEQ multiplex PCR, and TCRdb's table has in-frame clones only and misses some. D and trimming come from the DNA, and the V and J calls and clone size come from that table. Among under 250,000 clones listed, approximately 90% were seen once. V lost 1 base to trimming and J lost 5 bases, with 8 bases between them. Germline V CDR1 and CDR2: MNHNS, SASEGT. The CDR3 sequence is 13 residues long.

The sequence came from a man aged 25-45 years who had recovered from COVID-19. The sequenced sample was PBMCs or T cells enriched from blood (not recorded which). The V and J genes are TRBV6-1 and TRBJ2-5; D is perhaps TRBD2 (6 bases). CDR3: CASSEVGRETQYF. The CDR3 coding sequence is TGTGCCAGCAGTGAAGTTGGGAGGGAGACCCAGTACTTC.